A selection of T cell receptor beta chains follows, all from one sample in a study of T cell repertoires in cytomegalovirus infection. TCRdb re-derived calls from the reads in MiXCR, one entry per CDR3 protein. The sample shows about 250,000 distinct CDR3 sequences, 9% to 15% of them seen only once. The sample consisted of PBMCs. The receptor set was obtained from a human donor in good health (CMV status not recorded). Some clones in this sample may be carry-over from other donors' samples. The CDR3 runs from the conserved cysteine through the conserved F or W. A D gene is named only where the DNA matches it firmly. A clone size is listed for some rows: how often the clone was seen (once, few, many), or a class if it is expanded.

DNA: TGTGCCAGCAGCCCGGGCCCCCTGGTCAATGAGCAGTTCTTC; CDR3: CASSPGPLVNEQFF; D: -; size: many; V: TRBV11-3; J: TRBJ2-1
DNA: TGTGCCAGCGGGGCTTACAATGAGCAGTTCTTC; CDR3: CASGAYNEQFF; D: -; size: many; V: TRBV28; J: TRBJ2-1
DNA: TGCGCCAGCAGTCGTGGCCCTACCTACGAGCAGTACTTC; CDR3: CASSRGPTYEQYF; D: -; size: -; V: TRBV23-1; J: TRBJ2-7
DNA: TGTGCCAGCCAGGGACAGGGGAACTACGAGCAGTACTTC; CDR3: CASQGQGNYEQYF; D: TRBD1; size: few; V: TRBV25-1; J: TRBJ2-7
DNA: TGTGCCAGCAGTGAGTTGGGGGCAGATACCGGGGAGCTGTTTTTT; CDR3: CASSELGADTGELFF; D: -; size: few; V: TRBV2; J: TRBJ2-2
DNA: TGTGCCAGCAGTTATCTGACCCCCCCTGAAGCTTTCTTT; CDR3: CASSYLTPPEAFF; D: -; size: few; V: TRBV6-2/TRBV6-3; J: TRBJ1-1
DNA: TGCAGTGCTAGAAGGGTCAGGGCGCGGGCTACTGAAGCTTTCTTT; CDR3: CSARRVRARATEAFF; D: -; size: few; V: TRBV20-1; J: TRBJ1-1
DNA: TGTGCCAGCAGACCCAGGAGCGATCACAATGAGCAGTTCTTC; CDR3: CASRPRSDHNEQFF; D: -; size: few; V: TRBV7-9; J: TRBJ2-1
DNA: TGTGCCAGCAGCCTGGGAGGAGCTAATGAAAAACTGTTTTTT; CDR3: CASSLGGANEKLFF; D: -; size: many; V: TRBV7-2; J: TRBJ1-4
DNA: TGTGCCAGCAGCTTAAACGGGGGGGTTAACACCGGGGAGCTGTTTTTT; CDR3: CASSLNGGVNTGELFF; D: TRBD2; size: few; V: TRBV7-2; J: TRBJ2-2
DNA: TGTGCCAGCAGCTTAGATGGAGGGCTGGATGAGCAGTTCTTC; CDR3: CASSLDGGLDEQFF; D: -; size: few; V: TRBV7-2; J: TRBJ2-1
DNA: TGTGCCAGCAGTCCCCCGACAGGGAGCACACCCTATGGCTACACCTTC; CDR3: CASSPPTGSTPYGYTF; D: TRBD1; size: many; V: TRBV28; J: TRBJ1-2
DNA: TGCAGTGCTAGAACCGGGAACACAGATACGCAGTATTTT; CDR3: CSARTGNTDTQYF; D: -; size: -; V: TRBV20-1; J: TRBJ2-3
DNA: TGCAGCGTTGAAATGGGGCCCCCAAGAGCCAACTATGGCTACACCTTC; CDR3: CSVEMGPPRANYGYTF; D: -; size: few; V: TRBV29-1; J: TRBJ1-2
DNA: TGTGCCAGCATTCTCCGCGGGAAAGACACTGAAGCTTTCTTT; CDR3: CASILRGKDTEAFF; D: -; size: -; V: TRBV6-2/TRBV6-3; J: TRBJ1-1
DNA: TGCGCCAGCAGCGCTAGCGGGAGGGCCGGGGATGAGCAGTTCTTC; CDR3: CASSASGRAGDEQFF; D: TRBD2; size: few; V: TRBV5-1; J: TRBJ2-1
DNA: TGTGCCAGCAGCTTTTCCAGGACAGTAGGCAATTCACCCCTCCACTTT; CDR3: CASSFSRTVGNSPLHF; D: -; size: many; V: TRBV7-9; J: TRBJ1-6
DNA: TGTGCCAGCAGCTTTCAGGGGGGTCAAGCTTTCTTT; CDR3: CASSFQGGQAFF; D: TRBD1; size: -; V: TRBV11-3; J: TRBJ1-1
DNA: TGTGCCAGTTCCCCCTCTTCTGGAAACACCATATATTTT; CDR3: CASSPSSGNTIYF; D: -; size: many; V: TRBV7-2; J: TRBJ1-3
DNA: TGTGCCAGCACCCGGGACAGGGTGTATCAGCCCCAGCATTTT; CDR3: CASTRDRVYQPQHF; D: TRBD1; size: -; V: TRBV2; J: TRBJ1-5
DNA: TGTGCCAGTCTCCCCCTGGGGCTGCGAGGTACCAATCAGCCCCAGCATTTT; CDR3: CASLPLGLRGTNQPQHF; D: -; size: many; V: TRBV19; J: TRBJ1-5
DNA: TGCAGTGCTAGAGAGGCAGGGGTCCCTGAAGCTTTCTTT; CDR3: CSAREAGVPEAFF; D: -; size: -; V: TRBV20-1; J: TRBJ1-1
DNA: TGTGCCAGCAGCTCAGGGGATTGGGTGAACACTGAAGCTTTCTTT; CDR3: CASSSGDWVNTEAFF; D: -; size: many; V: TRBV7-2; J: TRBJ1-1
DNA: TGTACCAGCAGCCATGTTTCCCAGGGGACGATGAACACTGAAGCTTTCTTT; CDR3: CTSSHVSQGTMNTEAFF; D: -; size: -; V: TRBV4-2; J: TRBJ1-1
DNA: TGTGCCAGCAGCTCCGGGACAGGGGAATTGGAAGCTTTCTTT; CDR3: CASSSGTGELEAFF; D: TRBD1; size: many; V: TRBV5-4; J: TRBJ1-1
DNA: TGTGCCAGCAGCTCGACGCCCGGGACAGCAAAAAACTATGGCTACACCTTC; CDR3: CASSSTPGTAKNYGYTF; D: TRBD1; size: many; V: TRBV6-1; J: TRBJ1-2
DNA: TGCAGCGTTAGACGGACGAACACTGAAGCTTTCTTT; CDR3: CSVRRTNTEAFF; D: -; size: -; V: TRBV29-1; J: TRBJ1-1